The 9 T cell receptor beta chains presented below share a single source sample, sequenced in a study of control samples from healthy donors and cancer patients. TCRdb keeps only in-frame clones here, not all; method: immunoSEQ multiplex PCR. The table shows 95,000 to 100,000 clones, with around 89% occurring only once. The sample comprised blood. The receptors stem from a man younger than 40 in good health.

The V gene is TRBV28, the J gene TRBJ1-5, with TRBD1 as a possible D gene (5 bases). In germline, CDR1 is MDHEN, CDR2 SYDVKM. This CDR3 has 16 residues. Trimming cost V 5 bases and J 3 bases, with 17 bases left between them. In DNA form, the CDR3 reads TGTGCCAGCAGTCCACAACGGGACTCTTACAATCAGCCCCAGCATTTT. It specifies CASSPQRDSYNQPQHF.

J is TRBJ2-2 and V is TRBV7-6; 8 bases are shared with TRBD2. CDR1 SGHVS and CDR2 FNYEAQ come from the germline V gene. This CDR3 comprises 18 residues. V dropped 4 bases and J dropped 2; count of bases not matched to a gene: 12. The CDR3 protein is CASSSPWGSGANTGELFF. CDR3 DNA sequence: TGTGCCAGCAGCTCCCCCTGGGGTAGCGGGGCTAACACCGGGGAGCTGTTTTTT.

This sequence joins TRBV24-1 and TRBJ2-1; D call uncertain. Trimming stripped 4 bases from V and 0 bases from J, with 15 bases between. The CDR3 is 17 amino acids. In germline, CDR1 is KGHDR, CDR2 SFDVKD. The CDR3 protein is CATSDSPPSSSYNEQFF. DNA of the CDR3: TGTGCCACCAGTGACTCTCCTCCCTCGAGCTCCTACAATGAGCAGTTCTTC.

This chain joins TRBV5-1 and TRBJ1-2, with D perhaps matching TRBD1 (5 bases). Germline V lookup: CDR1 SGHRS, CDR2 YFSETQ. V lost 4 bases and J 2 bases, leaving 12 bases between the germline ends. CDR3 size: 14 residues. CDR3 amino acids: CASSLPTDNYGYTF. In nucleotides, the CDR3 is TGCGCCAGCAGCCTACCGACAGACAACTATGGCTACACCTTC.

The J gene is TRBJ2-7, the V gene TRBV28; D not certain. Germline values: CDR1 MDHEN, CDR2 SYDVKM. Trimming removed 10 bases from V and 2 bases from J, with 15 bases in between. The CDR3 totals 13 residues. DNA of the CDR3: TGTGCCACTACGTCGAGACTGACCTACGAGCAGTACTTC. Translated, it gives CATTSRLTYEQYF.

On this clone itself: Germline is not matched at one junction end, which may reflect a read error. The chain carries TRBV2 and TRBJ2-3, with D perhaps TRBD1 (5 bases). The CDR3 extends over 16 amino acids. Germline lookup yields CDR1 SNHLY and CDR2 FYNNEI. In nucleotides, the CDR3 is TGTGCCAGCAGCGAAGGGGCGGTTACAAGGGGAGATACGCAGTATTTT. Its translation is CASSEGAVTRGDTQYF. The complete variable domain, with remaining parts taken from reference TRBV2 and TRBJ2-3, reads EPEVTQTPSHQVTQMGQEVILRCVPISNHLYFYWYRQILGQKVEFLVSFYNNEISEKSEIFDDQFSVERPDGSNFTLKIRSTKLEDSAMYFCASSEGAVTRGDTQYFGPGTRLTVL.

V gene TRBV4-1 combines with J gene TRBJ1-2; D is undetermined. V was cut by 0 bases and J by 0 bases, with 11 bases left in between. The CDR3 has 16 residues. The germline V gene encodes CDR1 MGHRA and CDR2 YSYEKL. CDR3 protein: CASSQDDTEANYGYTF. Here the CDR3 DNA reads TGCGCCAGCAGCCAAGATGATACGGAGGCTAACTATGGCTACACCTTC.

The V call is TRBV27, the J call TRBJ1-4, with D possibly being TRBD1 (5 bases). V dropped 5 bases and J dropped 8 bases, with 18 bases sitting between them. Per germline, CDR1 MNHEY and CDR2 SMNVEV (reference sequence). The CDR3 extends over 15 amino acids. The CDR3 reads CASSPGLWIREKLFF. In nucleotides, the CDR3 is TGTGCCAGCAGTCCGGGGCTCTGGATTAGGGAAAAACTGTTTTTT.

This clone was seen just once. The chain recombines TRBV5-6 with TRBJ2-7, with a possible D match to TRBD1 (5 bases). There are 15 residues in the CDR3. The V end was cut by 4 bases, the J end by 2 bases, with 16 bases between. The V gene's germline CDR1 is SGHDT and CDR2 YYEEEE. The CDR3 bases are TGTGCCAGCAGCCGACAGTACGGAATTACCTACGAGCAGTACTTC. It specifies CASSRQYGITYEQYF.